The 2 T cell receptor beta chains below come from one sample, sequenced in a study of beta chain features in type 1 diabetes. General study findings and limits: Type 1 diabetes patients showed a moderate but significant shortening of TCRB CDR3s in all four CD4+ subsets.

No cognate antigen is known for these TCRs. Expressed TCRB transcripts got sequenced, as all isolated RNA was reverse transcribed. Clones were sequenced by immunoSEQ multiplex PCR, and TCRdb holds only the in-frame ones, with some missing. The sample yields 300,000 to 400,000 clones, around 10% seen once. Material for sequencing was central memory CD4+ T cells from blood. Receptors were obtained from a man under 40 with type 1 diabetes.

This clone was recorded at least ten times. The chain recombines TRBV7-9 with TRBJ1-1; tentatively, D is TRBD1 (5 bases). There are 14 residues in the CDR3. V shed 5 bases and J shed 2 bases, with 12 bases lying between them. CDR1 and CDR2 from the germline V gene are SEHNR and FQNEAQ (reference sequence). This chain's CDR3 is CASSPRQRNTEAFF. The CDR3, as DNA: TGTGCCAGCAGCCCTCGACAGAGAAACACTGAAGCTTTCTTT.

This clone was seen a handful of times. DNA for the CDR3: TGTGCCAGTAGTATTCAGACAGGGGCAAGCCCTGGGGCCAACGTCCTGACTTTC. Protein: CASSIQTGASPGANVLTF. The rearrangement uses TRBV19 and TRBJ2-6; 8 nucleotides align to TRBD1. The CDR3 sequence is 18 residues long. The germline gives CDR1 LNHDA, CDR2 SQIVND (reference sequence). After removal of 3 bases from V and 2 bases from J, the junction contained 9 bases not matched to a gene.